This T cell receptor beta chain was documented in a study of cytomegalovirus exposure and HLA in healthy donors. Study-level results: Exclusion applied to some V segments, including TRBV6-2 and TRBV6-3, as they were indistinguishable. Data from an earlier analysis indicated that most TCR beta V segments were productive either about 87% or about 30% of the time.

Germline CDR1 reads SGHRS; CDR2 reads YFSETQ. The CDR3 totals 13 residues. Trimming took 2 bases from V and 5 from J, leaving 11 bases between them. The primer mix had 60 Vbeta and 13 Jbeta primers. Repertoires were generated with immunoSEQ multiplex PCR, while TCRdb's copy carries only in-frame clones and drops some. The sample contains some 85,000 clones, around 78% of which appear only once. This clone was seen only once. As yet, its antigen is unknown. Specimen: PBMCs. This TCR was sampled from a man aged 18 to 30 in good health and CMV-seropositive. The rearrangement uses TRBV5-1 and TRBJ2-7, with D perhaps TRBD1 (6 bases). The CDR3 spells CASSLTGSHEQYF. DNA of the CDR3: TGCGCCAGCAGCTTAACAGGGTCTCACGAGCAGTACTTC.